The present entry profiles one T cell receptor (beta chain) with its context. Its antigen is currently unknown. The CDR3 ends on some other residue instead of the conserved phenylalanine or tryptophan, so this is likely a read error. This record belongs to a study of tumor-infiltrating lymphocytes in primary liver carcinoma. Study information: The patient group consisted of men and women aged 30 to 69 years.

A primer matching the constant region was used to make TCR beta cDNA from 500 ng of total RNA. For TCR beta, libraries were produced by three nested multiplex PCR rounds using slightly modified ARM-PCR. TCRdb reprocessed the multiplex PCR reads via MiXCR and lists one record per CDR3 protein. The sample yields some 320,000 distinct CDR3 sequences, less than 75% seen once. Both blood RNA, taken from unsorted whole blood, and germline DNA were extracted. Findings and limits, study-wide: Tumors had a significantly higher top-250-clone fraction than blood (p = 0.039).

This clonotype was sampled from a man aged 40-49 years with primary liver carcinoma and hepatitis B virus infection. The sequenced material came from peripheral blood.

DNA for the CDR3: TGCGCCAGCAGCCAAGACAGGAATACTGAAGCTTTCTTA. Translating gives CASSQDRNTEAFL. The chain combines TRBV4-3 with TRBJ1-1; D gene uncertain. V gave up 0 bases and J gave up 5 bases, with 7 bases separating them. Germline V gene data show CDR1 as LGHNA and CDR2 as YSLEER. The CDR3 runs 13 residues.